Given below is one TCR beta chain in context. Its antigen is as yet unknown. This sample was included in a study of T cell responses to AZD1222 COVID-19 vaccine. Study results and caveats: Mapped onto spike, vaccine-associated CD4 TCRs spanned it and were dominant at 160-218 and 743-854. The sample set comprised mostly white British donors with more females, and clonal diversity was possibly underestimated.

Sequenced by immunoSEQ multiplex PCR; TCRdb stores in-frame clones only, minus some. The sample has about 110,000 clones, 88% seen once. The CDR3 is made up of 15 amino acids. From germline, CDR1 is KGHDR and CDR2 SFDVKD. V was clipped by 3 bases and J by 6 bases; unmatched bases: 4. The sample consisted of peripheral blood, taken on day 0 of AZD1222 vaccination. The clonotype originates from an adult in good health. This chain connects TRBV24-1 to TRBJ2-1; 10 bases are a match to TRBD1. The CDR3 here is CATSDPGQGFNEQFF. CDR3 DNA: TGTGCCACCAGTGATCCGGGACAGGGGTTCAATGAGCAGTTCTTC.